This TCR beta chain was recovered during a study of neurological immune-mediated disorders. This clonotype was seen at least ten times. One entry per CDR3 protein results from TCRdb running MiXCR on the 5' RACE reads. This sample has 65,000 to 75,000 distinct CDR3 sequences, with under 5.5% found just once. Germline V gives CDR1 SGHRS, CDR2 YFSETQ. The V end was cut by 0 bases, the J end by 4 bases, with 13 bases between. This CDR3 region has 15 residues. The material sequenced was PBMCs. The chain has TRBV5-1 and TRBJ1-2; D is unclear. The sequence was collected from an older woman with multiple sclerosis. DNA for the CDR3: TGCGCCAGCAGCTTGGAAGTGCCAACCTCCTATGGCTACACCTTC. Translated, it gives CASSLEVPTSYGYTF.